The 15 T cell receptor beta chains below were found in one sample sequenced in a study of graft-versus-host responses after intestinal transplantation. Antigens of these TCRs are unknown. Method: immunoSEQ multiplex PCR; TCRdb's copy keeps in-frame clones and lacks some. This table has about 88,000 clones, 85% to 90% appearing once. The material sequenced was unstimulated CD4+ T cells sorted from spleen or lymph node cells, taken before intestinal transplant. Source of these receptors: a human donor who received an intestinal transplant.

The table lists this clone with a few counts. The V gene is TRBV5-6, the J gene TRBJ2-7; D may be TRBD1 (5 bases). Germline V lookup: CDR1 SGHDT, CDR2 YYEEEE. This CDR3 contains 15 residues. V shed 0 bases and J shed 3 bases, with 13 bases lying between them. CDR3 loop: CASSLVGARSYEQYF. The CDR3 coding sequence is TGTGCCAGCAGCTTGGTAGGGGCCCGGAGCTACGAGCAGTACTTC.

The chain uses TRBV6-1 and TRBJ2-7; TRBD2 aligns across 9 bases. This CDR3 has 13 residues. CDR1 is MNHNS, CDR2 SASEGT, per germline. The trim removed 6 bases at V and 4 bases at J, leaving 4 bases unmatched. CDR3 DNA: TGTGCCAGCAGAGAAACTAGCGGGTACGAGCAGTACTTC. This translates into CASRETSGYEQYF.

This chain links TRBV13 with TRBJ2-1, with 12 bases fitting TRBD2. Looked up from germline, CDR1 is PRHDT and CDR2 is FYEKMQ (reference sequence). This CDR3 region has 15 residues. J gave up 8 bases and V 6 bases, and 8 bases lay outside the gene matches. The CDR3 sequence is CASRLLAGGPDEQFF. The CDR3 DNA sequence: TGTGCCAGCAGACTGCTAGCGGGGGGGCCCGATGAGCAGTTCTTC. Combining the CDR3 with reference TRBV13 and TRBJ2-1 gives the whole variable domain AAGVIQSPRHLIKEKRETATLKCYPIPRHDTVYWYQQGPGQDPQFLISFYEKMQSDKGSIPDRFSAQQFSDYHSELNMSSLELGDSALYFCASRLLAGGPDEQFFGPGTRLTVL.

The genes are TRBV19 and TRBJ1-4; TRBD1 aligns across 7 bases. Per the germline V gene, CDR1 is LNHDA and CDR2 is SQIVND (reference sequence). The CDR3 totals 12 residues. The trim removed 7 bases at V and 8 bases at J, leaving 4 bases unmatched. CDR3 amino acids: CASIGGQEKLFF. CDR3 bases: TGTGCCAGTATTGGGGGACAGGAAAAACTGTTTTTT.

V usage is TRBV7-3 and J usage is TRBJ1-2; 7 bases fit TRBD1. Losses at the gene ends were 7 bases for V and 10 bases for J; bases not matched to a gene: 9. CDR1 is SGHTA, CDR2 FQGTGA, per germline. This CDR3 is 12 amino acids long. The CDR3: CASTTEGAPYTF. Written as DNA, the CDR3 is TGTGCCAGCACCACGGAGGGGGCCCCCTACACCTTC.

The genes are TRBV5-1 and TRBJ1-1; 7 nucleotides line up with TRBD1. The CDR3 runs to 15 residues. The V gene's germline CDR1 is SGHRS and CDR2 YFSETQ. With 3 bases clipped from V and 3 bases from J, the junction kept 8 bases outside the gene matches. The CDR3 protein is CASSYRGFVDTEAFF. The CDR3 DNA reads TGCGCCAGCAGCTACAGGGGTTTCGTCGACACTGAAGCTTTCTTT.

The CDR3 here is CAISESLAGGQETQYF. The CDR3 region has the DNA TGTGCCATCAGTGAGTCCCTAGCGGGGGGGCAAGAGACCCAGTACTTC. V is TRBV10-3 and J is TRBJ2-5; 12 nucleotides line up with TRBD2. V was clipped by 0 bases and J by 2 bases; unmatched bases: 1. Germline CDR1 ENHRY, CDR2 SYGVKD. The CDR3 has 16 residues.

The chain is built from TRBV9 and TRBJ1-1, with 7 positions matching TRBD1. The CDR3 covers 17 residues. Trimming at V came to 0 bases and at J to 0 bases, leaving 8 bases not matched to a gene. Germline CDR1 and CDR2: SGDLS and YYNGEE. Here the CDR3 reads CASSVGWDRGLNTEAFF. Written as DNA, the CDR3 is TGTGCCAGCAGCGTAGGATGGGACAGAGGCCTGAACACTGAAGCTTTCTTT.

The J gene is TRBJ2-5, the V gene TRBV9, with D possibly TRBD2 on 7 matching bases. The germline V gene has CDR1 SGDLS and CDR2 YYNGEE. This CDR3 has 15 residues. V lost 0 bases and J lost 1, with 10 bases in between. This chain's CDR3 is CASSVGGGAQETQYF. The DNA of the CDR3 is TGTGCCAGCAGCGTAGGCGGGGGCGCCCAAGAGACCCAGTACTTC.

The V call is TRBV14, the J call TRBJ1-2; D gene ambiguous. This CDR3 is built from 13 residues. Trimming stripped 4 bases from V and 5 bases from J, with 11 bases between. The germline V gene has CDR1 SGHDN and CDR2 FVKESK. The CDR3 spells CASSPQSYYGYTF. Written as DNA, the CDR3 is TGTGCCAGCAGCCCCCAAAGCTATTATGGCTACACCTTC.

V usage is TRBV7-8 and J usage is TRBJ2-5; TRBD2 matches 10 bases. Germline lookup yields CDR1 SGHVS and CDR2 FQNEAQ. J lost 1 base, V lost 5 bases, and 10 bases had no gene match. The CDR3 runs 17 residues. This CDR3 is CASSPGALAGAQETQYF. As DNA, the CDR3 is TGTGCCAGCAGCCCGGGCGCCCTAGCGGGGGCCCAAGAGACCCAGTACTTC.

Remarks on this clone: Other DNA sequences in this specimen translate into the identical CDR3. This chain links TRBV2 with TRBJ1-3; possible D gene TRBD1, 6 bases. Germline CDR1 reads SNHLY; CDR2 reads FYNNEI. Trimming left V 2 bases short and J 7 bases short, with 6 bases between. The CDR3 consists of 12 residues. The CDR3 DNA reads TGTGCCAGCAGTGAACAGGGGAACACCATATATTTT. Translated, it gives CASSEQGNTIYF.

To note about this clone: One end of the junction does not line up with germline, which may come from a read error. This chain uses TRBV7-7 with TRBJ2-3, with 11 bases identical to TRBD2. CDR1 and CDR2 from the germline V gene are SSHAT and FNYEAQ (reference sequence). The CDR3 sequence is 16 residues long. For the CDR3, the DNA is TGTGCTAGCAGCCCACAACTAGCGGGGGTTGGTGATACGCAGTATTTT. Translated: CASSPQLAGVGDTQYF.

This chain connects TRBV10-1 to TRBJ2-3; 7 bases are a match to TRBD2. The CDR3 consists of 15 residues. Germline-derived CDR1 and CDR2 are WNHNN and SYGVQD (reference sequence). V was clipped by 0 bases and J by 4 bases; unmatched bases: 4. DNA for the CDR3: TGCGCCAGCAGTGAGTCGGGACGGGGGGCAGATACGCAGTATTTT. Its protein is CASSESGRGADTQYF.

The rearrangement links TRBV6-4 to TRBJ1-2, with a weak D call TRBD1 (6 bases). With 6 bases removed from V and 2 bases from J, the gap between germline ends came to 16 bases. The germline CDR1 and CDR2 sequences are MRHNA and SNTAGT. There are 15 residues in the CDR3. CDR3: CASRPGGAGNYGYTF. As DNA, the CDR3 is TGTGCCAGCAGACCCGGGGGGGCAGGGAACTATGGCTACACCTTC.